Shown below are 31 T cell receptor beta chains from a single sample sequenced in a study of early T cells in non-severe SARS-CoV-2 infection. TCRdb re-called the 5' RACE reads with MiXCR, one entry per CDR3 protein. The sample holds approximately 70,000 distinct CDR3 sequences, around 11% seen once. This sample comprised whole blood, obtained at baseline. The source is an adult who was a healthcare worker with PCR-confirmed SARS-CoV-2 infection or an uninfected control (not recorded which).

This clonotype has more than one count but fewer than ten. The V call is TRBV5-1, the J call TRBJ2-4; tentatively, D is TRBD2 (6 bases). CDR1 and CDR2 (germline): SGHRS, YFSETQ. The CDR3 is made up of 13 amino acids. Trimming pared 5 bases from V and 8 bases from J, leaving 14 bases between. The CDR3: CASREGQGDIQYF. The CDR3 DNA is TGCGCCAGCAGGGAGGGGCAGGGAGACATTCAGTACTTC.

This CDR3 is CSARESTGGGGYTF. CDR3 DNA: TGCAGTGCTAGAGAGTCGACAGGGGGAGGAGGCTACACCTTC. This chain joins TRBV20-1 and TRBJ1-2; 9 bases align to TRBD1. Germline values: CDR1 DFQATT, CDR2 SNEGSKA (reference sequence). J gave up 8 bases and V 0 bases, and 7 bases lay outside the gene matches. The CDR3 is 14 amino acids.

V is TRBV6-2 or TRBV6-3 and J is TRBJ2-5; the D is unclear. The germline gives CDR1 MNHEY, CDR2 SVGEGT. Trimming removed 2 bases at V and 4 bases at J, with 8 bases between. There are 13 residues in the CDR3. CDR3 residues: CASSYGKAETQYF. For the CDR3, the DNA is TGTGCCAGCAGTTACGGGAAAGCAGAGACCCAGTACTTC.

This chain links TRBV3-1 with TRBJ1-5; TRBD1 is a possible D gene (6 bases). Looked up from germline, CDR1 is LGHDT and CDR2 is YNNKEL (reference sequence). This CDR3 is 16 amino acids long. Trimming took 1 base from V and 7 from J, leaving 17 bases between them. The CDR3 nucleotides are TGTGCCAGCAGCCAAGGTCTCAGGAGGGGGGAACAGCCCCAGCATTTT. It is translated as CASSQGLRRGEQPQHF.

This clonotype has just a few counts. V is TRBV2 and J is TRBJ1-6, with D unclear. Per the germline V gene, CDR1 is SNHLY and CDR2 is FYNNEI. The CDR3 consists of 13 residues. V shed 4 bases and J shed 7 bases, with 8 bases lying between them. CDR3 loop: CASSALGNSPLHF. The CDR3 DNA is TGTGCCAGCAGTGCCCTCGGGAATTCACCCCTCCACTTT. Full variable domain (rest looked up from reference TRBV2 and TRBJ1-6): EPEVTQTPSHQVTQMGQEVILRCVPISNHLYFYWYRQILGQKVEFLVSFYNNEISEKSEIFDDQFSVERPDGSNFTLKIRSTKLEDSAMYFCASSALGNSPLHFGNGTRLTVT.

This clonotype was detected a few times. V usage is TRBV29-1 and J usage is TRBJ2-1, with D possibly TRBD2 on 5 matching bases. Germline lookup yields CDR1 SQVTM and CDR2 ANQGSEA. V lost 4 bases and J lost 6, with 10 bases in between. The CDR3 spans 12 residues. CDR3 sequence reads: CSVGPSGNEQFF. The CDR3 DNA is TGCAGCGTTGGCCCCAGCGGCAATGAGCAGTTCTTC.

Ten or more counts support this clonotype. V is TRBV4-1 and J is TRBJ2-5; TRBD2 matches 8 bases. CDR3 length: 16 amino acids. Germline V gene lookup returns CDR1 MGHRA and CDR2 YSYEKL. V gave up 1 base and J gave up 0 bases; unmatched junction bases: 4. In DNA form, the CDR3 reads TGCGCCAGCAGCCAAGGTCGGGGGGGGAACCAAGAGACCCAGTACTTC. Protein: CASSQGRGGNQETQYF.

The V gene is TRBV4-2, the J gene TRBJ2-7, with D maybe TRBD2 (5 bases). Germline CDR1 LGHNA, CDR2 YNFKEQ. The CDR3 consists of 18 residues. V gave up 1 base and J gave up 0 bases, with 19 bases separating them. The CDR3 DNA sequence: TGTGCCAGCAGCCAAGTATTCGGCGGAGCGGTGAGCTCCTACGAGCAGTACTTC. It encodes CASSQVFGGAVSSYEQYF.

This clonotype was observed many times. This sequence joins TRBV18 and TRBJ1-1; D unresolved. CDR1 is KGHSH, CDR2 LQKENI, per germline. The CDR3 totals 13 residues. V was pared by 2 bases and J by 4 bases, with 8 bases between. CDR3 DNA sequence: TGTGCCAGCTCACCAAAAGGTGGCACTGAAGCTTTCTTT. This gives the protein CASSPKGGTEAFF.

The rearrangement joins TRBV28 to TRBJ2-7; D remains unclear. Trimming left V 3 bases short and J 2 bases short, with 11 bases between. Germline V gene lookup returns CDR1 MDHEN and CDR2 SYDVKM. This CDR3 region has 14 residues. The CDR3 DNA is TGTGCCAGCAGTTTGTTACTCGGGCCCTACGAGCAGTACTTC. This codes for CASSLLLGPYEQYF.

This clonotype was counted many times. The rearrangement links TRBV6-2 or TRBV6-3 to TRBJ2-2, with D possibly matching TRBD2 (5 bases). V dropped 5 bases and J dropped 4 bases, with 14 bases sitting between them. The CDR3 consists of 15 residues. Germline V CDR1 and CDR2: MNHEY, SVGEGT. The CDR3 sequence is CASSPLAGPTGELFF. The CDR3 region has the DNA TGTGCCAGCAGTCCCCTTGCGGGCCCCACCGGGGAGCTGTTTTTT.

This chain uses TRBV4-1 with TRBJ1-4; D is perhaps TRBD1 (5 bases). The V gene lost 7 bases and the J gene lost 3 bases, with 21 bases spanning the gap. This CDR3 spans 17 amino acids. The germline gives CDR1 MGHRA, CDR2 YSYEKL. The CDR3 reads CASTAGQLRSANEKLFF. The CDR3 DNA reads TGCGCCAGCACGGCAGGGCAATTGAGATCAGCTAATGAAAAACTGTTTTTT.

This clonotype occurred many times. The chain links TRBV6-6 to TRBJ1-6; D remains unclear. The CDR3 is made up of 12 amino acids. V shed 4 bases and J shed 11 bases, with 9 bases lying between them. Germline CDR1 is MNHNY and CDR2 is SVGAGI (reference sequence). CDR3 protein: CASSSDTTPLHF. The CDR3 coding sequence is TGTGCCAGCAGTTCCGACACTACACCCCTCCACTTT.

The chain employs TRBV6-5 and TRBJ1-3; D gene ambiguous. V was clipped by 0 bases and J by 0 bases, with 12 bases between them. Germline V lookup: CDR1 MNHEY, CDR2 SVGAGI. The CDR3 spans 17 residues. The CDR3 is CASSYSAQAFSGNTIYF. The CDR3, as DNA: TGTGCCAGCAGTTACTCGGCGCAGGCCTTCTCTGGAAACACCATATATTTT.

The chain recombines TRBV5-1 with TRBJ2-3; 9 positions match TRBD1. Trimming took 3 bases from V and 2 from J; bases not matched to a gene: 13. The CDR3 spans 18 residues. Per germline, CDR1 SGHRS and CDR2 YFSETQ. CDR3 nucleotides: TGCGCCAGCAGCTCACCCCGTCAGGACAGGGGCCCCACAGATACGCAGTATTTT. Encoded protein: CASSSPRQDRGPTDTQYF. The whole variable domain, filled in from reference TRBV5-1 and TRBJ2-3, reads KAGVTQTPRYLIKTRGQQVTLSCSPISGHRSVSWYQQTPGQGLQFLFEYFSETQRNKGNFPGRFSGRQFSNSRSEMNVSTLELGDSALYLCASSSPRQDRGPTDTQYFGPGTRLTVL.

The rearrangement links TRBV11-2 to TRBJ1-3; D is unclear. Per the germline V gene, CDR1 is SGHAT and CDR2 is FQNNGV. CDR3 size: 12 residues. The V end was cut by 6 bases, the J end by 3 bases, with 6 bases between. CDR3 in amino acids: CASRISGNTIYF. In DNA form, the CDR3 reads TGTGCCAGCAGGATCAGTGGAAACACCATATATTTT.

This clonotype was observed many times. The rearrangement links TRBV7-9 to TRBJ2-7, with TRBD1 identical over 8 bases. The ends lost 2 bases at V and 7 bases at J; junction bases unmatched: 7. CDR3 length equals 14 residues. Germline assignment: CDR1 SEHNR and CDR2 FQNEAQ (reference sequence). CDR3 residues: CASSLIQGAREQYF. In DNA form, the CDR3 reads TGTGCCAGCAGCTTAATCCAGGGGGCGAGGGAGCAGTACTTC.

At least ten counts were recorded for this clonotype. The gene calls are TRBV28 and TRBJ2-1, with 8 positions matching TRBD1. V lost 3 bases and J lost 4; bases outside the gene matches: 2. The CDR3 extends over 14 amino acids. Germline CDR1 reads MDHEN; CDR2 reads SYDVKM. In nucleotides, the CDR3 is TGTGCCAGCAGTTTCGGGACAGGATACAATGAGCAGTTCTTC. Translated, it gives CASSFGTGYNEQFF.

V and J are TRBV7-8 and TRBJ2-3; D gene uncertain. CDR3 length: 14 residues. V was clipped by 0 bases and J by 4 bases, with 8 bases between them. The germline V gene encodes CDR1 SGHVS and CDR2 FQNEAQ. The CDR3 loop reads CASSLAPGPDTQYF. CDR3 DNA sequence: TGTGCCAGCAGCTTAGCGCCCGGGCCAGATACGCAGTATTTT.

The chain combines TRBV3-1 with TRBJ2-1; 9 bases are shared with TRBD2. The CDR3 loop spans 18 amino acids. Germline assignment: CDR1 LGHDT and CDR2 YNNKEL (reference sequence). V shed 2 bases and J 5 bases; nucleotides not matched to a gene: 13. The CDR3 protein is CASSQFSVGGGADNEQFF. The CDR3 DNA sequence: TGTGCCAGCAGCCAATTTTCGGTTGGCGGGGGGGCCGACAATGAGCAGTTCTTC.

The CDR3 sequence is CASSRLLTVSYEQYF. CDR3 DNA sequence: TGTGCCAGCAGCCGCCTGCTGACCGTCTCCTACGAGCAGTACTTC. This sequence joins TRBV3-1 and TRBJ2-7, with D hard to call. The germline V gene has CDR1 LGHDT and CDR2 YNNKEL (reference sequence). CDR3 length equals 15 residues. The V gene lost 4 bases and the J gene lost 0 bases, with 13 bases spanning the gap.

This clonotype was counted between two and nine times. The CDR3 is CASSLNSGELFF. The CDR3 DNA reads TGTGCCAGCAGCTTAAATAGCGGGGAGCTGTTTTTT. This chain links TRBV7-3 with TRBJ2-2; D not resolved. Trimming stripped 1 base from V and 7 bases from J, with 4 bases between. Germline V gene sequence: CDR1 SGHTA, CDR2 FQGTGA. The CDR3 spans 12 residues.

The V gene is TRBV6-6, the J gene TRBJ2-5; D might be TRBD2 (5 bases). Germline V gene data show CDR1 as MNHNY and CDR2 as SVGAGI (reference sequence). CDR3 size: 14 residues. V was shortened by 6 bases and J by 4 bases, with 15 bases between the two germline ends. The CDR3 protein is CASSSPRVGETQYF. In nucleotides, the CDR3 is TGTGCCAGCAGCTCTCCGAGGGTAGGAGAGACCCAGTACTTC.

V is TRBV27 and J is TRBJ2-3; TRBD2 is a possible D gene (6 bases). CDR1 and CDR2 from the germline V gene are MNHEY and SMNVEV (reference sequence). V shed 1 base and J shed 2 bases, with 19 bases lying between them. CDR3 size: 18 residues. CDR3 sequence (DNA): TGTGCCAGCAGTTTATTCCCTCCGGAGGGGCTTGACACAGATACGCAGTATTTT. Translated: CASSLFPPEGLDTDTQYF.

This clonotype came up many times. The CDR3 sequence: CASSPRGRNEQFF. The CDR3 DNA follows: TGTGCCAGCAGCCCAAGAGGTCGGAATGAGCAGTTCTTC. The rearrangement joins TRBV11-1 to TRBJ2-1; D ambiguous. The ends were cut back, 5 bases at V and 7 bases at J, with 12 bases in the middle. The CDR3 runs 13 residues. Germline V gene lookup returns CDR1 SGHAT and CDR2 FQDESV (reference sequence).

This clonotype showed up many times. This chain links TRBV7-2 with TRBJ2-5; D is possibly TRBD2 (5 bases). V lost 7 bases and J 7 bases, leaving 10 bases between the germline ends. CDR3 length: 11 amino acids. The germline V gene has CDR1 SGHTA and CDR2 FQGNSA. CDR3 sequence reads: CASTPGGTQYF. The CDR3 DNA reads as TGTGCCAGCACCCCTGGAGGGACCCAGTACTTC. The variable domain in full, with the rest retrieved from reference TRBV7-2 and TRBJ2-5, is GAGVSQSPSNKVTEKGKDVELRCDPISGHTALYWYRQSLGQGLEFLIYFQGNSAPDKSGLPSDRFSAERTGGSVSTLTIQRTQQEDSAVYLCASTPGGTQYFGPGTRLLVL.

This clonotype was observed a few times. The chain recombines TRBV30 with TRBJ1-1; D unresolved. Trimming shortened V by 3 bases and J by 4 bases, and 9 bases separated the two germline ends. In germline, CDR1 is GTSNPN, CDR2 SVGIG (reference sequence). This CDR3 is 12 amino acids long. The CDR3 protein is CAWRESGTEAFF. DNA of the CDR3: TGTGCCTGGAGGGAATCGGGCACTGAAGCTTTCTTT. Looking up the rest from reference TRBV30 and TRBJ1-1 gives the full variable domain: SQTIHQWPATLVQPVGSPLSLECTVEGTSNPNLYWYRQAAGRGLQLLFYSVGIGQISSEVPQNLSASRPQDRQFILSSKKLLLSDSGFYLCAWRESGTEAFFGQGTRLTVV.

There are a few counts of this clonotype. V is TRBV7-9 and J is TRBJ1-1; no firm D call. The CDR3 consists of 13 residues. Trimming removed 2 bases at V and 1 base at J, with 5 bases between. Germline assignment: CDR1 SEHNR and CDR2 FQNEAQ (reference sequence). CDR3 coding DNA: TGTGCCAGCAGCTTATACGGGAACACTGAAGCTTTCTTT. It codes for CASSLYGNTEAFF.

This clonotype has only a few counts. The chain employs TRBV29-1 and TRBJ1-3; D unresolved. Between the trimmed V and J ends, which lost 3 bases and 0 bases, there was a span of 12 bases. The CDR3 sequence is 15 residues long. The germline V gene encodes CDR1 SQVTM and CDR2 ANQGSEA. CDR3 bases: TGCAGCGTTGAGGGTACGCCGTACTCTGGAAACACCATATATTTT. Translating gives CSVEGTPYSGNTIYF.

The V call is TRBV12-3 or TRBV12-4, the J call TRBJ1-2, with TRBD1 matching 7 bases. CDR3 size: 14 residues. Unmatched junction bases numbered 6, after V lost 4 bases and J lost 4 bases. In nucleotides, the CDR3 is TGTGCCAGCAGTTGGAGACAGGGAGGCTATGGCTACACCTTC. It codes for CASSWRQGGYGYTF.

The chain carries TRBV6-5 and TRBJ1-2; no definite D call. This CDR3 comprises 16 residues. Per the germline V gene, CDR1 is MNHEY and CDR2 is SVGAGI. The V gene lost 5 bases and the J gene lost 4 bases, with 20 bases spanning the gap. The CDR3 sequence is CASSAPSPETGYGYTF. CDR3 sequence (DNA): TGTGCCAGCAGTGCCCCGAGTCCGGAAACGGGCTATGGCTACACCTTC.